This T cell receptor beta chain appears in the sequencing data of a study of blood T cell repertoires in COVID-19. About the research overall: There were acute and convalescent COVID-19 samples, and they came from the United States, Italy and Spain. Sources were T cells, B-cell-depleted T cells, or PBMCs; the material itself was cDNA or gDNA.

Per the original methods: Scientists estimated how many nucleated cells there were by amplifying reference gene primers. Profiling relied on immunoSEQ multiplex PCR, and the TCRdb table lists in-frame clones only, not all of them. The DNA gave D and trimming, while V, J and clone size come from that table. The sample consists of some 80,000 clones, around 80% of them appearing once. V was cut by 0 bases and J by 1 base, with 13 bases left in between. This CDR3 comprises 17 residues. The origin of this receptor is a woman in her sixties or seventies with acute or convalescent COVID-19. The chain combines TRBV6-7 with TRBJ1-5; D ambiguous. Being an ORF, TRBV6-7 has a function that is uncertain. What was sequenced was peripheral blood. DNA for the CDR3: TGTGCCAGCAGTTACTCGTTCGGCGGGAAAAGCAATCAGCCCCAGCATTTT. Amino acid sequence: CASSYSFGGKSNQPQHF.